Sequencing of this T cell receptor (beta chain) was carried out in a study of control samples from healthy donors and cancer patients. Profiled with immunoSEQ multiplex PCR; TCRdb holds only in-frame clones, not every one. The repertoire holds 150,000 or so clones, with over 85% as singletons. Sequencing input: blood. The clonotype was recovered from a man aged 18-30 years in good health.

The CDR3 region has the DNA TGCGCCAGCATGAGGGGTGGTTCCACTGAAGCTTTCTTT. It specifies CASMRGGSTEAFF. The V call is TRBV5-1, the J call TRBJ1-1, with D possibly being TRBD1 (5 bases). Deletions cut 6 bases from V and 4 bases from J, with 13 bases between. This CDR3 is 13 amino acids long. Germline lookup yields CDR1 SGHRS and CDR2 YFSETQ. Using reference TRBV5-1 and TRBJ1-1 for the parts outside the CDR3, the full variable domain is KAGVTQTPRYLIKTRGQQVTLSCSPISGHRSVSWYQQTPGQGLQFLFEYFSETQRNKGNFPGRFSGRQFSNSRSEMNVSTLELGDSALYLCASMRGGSTEAFFGQGTRLTVV.